These 2 T cell receptor beta chains came from one sample sequenced in a study of T-cell reconstitution after alpha-beta-depleted transplantation in children. A library of TCRbeta sequences, prepared with unique molecular identifiers, was generated. From the PCR reads, TCRdb called clonotypes with MiXCR, one entry per CDR3 protein. The sample consists of 70,000 to 100,000 distinct CDR3 sequences, 9.5% to 15% of them appearing once. Material: PBMCs from the stem cell graft donor, obtained from the stem cell graft. These receptor sequences come from a human donor who donated a stem cell graft to a child with inherited bone marrow failure.

This clonotype was seen repeatedly, ten times or more. The rearrangement joins TRBV5-1 to TRBJ2-7; 9 bases align to TRBD2. Per the germline V gene, CDR1 is SGHRS and CDR2 is YFSETQ. The CDR3 extends over 14 amino acids. J lost 2 bases, V lost 5 bases, and 5 bases had no gene match. The CDR3 coding sequence is TGCGCCAGCAGAGGAGCGGGAGGCACCTACGAGCAGTACTTC. This codes for CASRGAGGTYEQYF.

This clonotype was detected a few times. The chain couples TRBV24-1 to TRBJ1-5; D not certain. CDR3 length: 16 amino acids. Per the germline V gene, CDR1 is KGHDR and CDR2 is SFDVKD. Deletions cut 2 bases from V and 5 bases from J, with 15 bases between. The CDR3 bases are TGTGCCACCAGTGATTCCCGTGGGCCTGCGGATCAGCCCCAGCATTTT. This sequence encodes CATSDSRGPADQPQHF.